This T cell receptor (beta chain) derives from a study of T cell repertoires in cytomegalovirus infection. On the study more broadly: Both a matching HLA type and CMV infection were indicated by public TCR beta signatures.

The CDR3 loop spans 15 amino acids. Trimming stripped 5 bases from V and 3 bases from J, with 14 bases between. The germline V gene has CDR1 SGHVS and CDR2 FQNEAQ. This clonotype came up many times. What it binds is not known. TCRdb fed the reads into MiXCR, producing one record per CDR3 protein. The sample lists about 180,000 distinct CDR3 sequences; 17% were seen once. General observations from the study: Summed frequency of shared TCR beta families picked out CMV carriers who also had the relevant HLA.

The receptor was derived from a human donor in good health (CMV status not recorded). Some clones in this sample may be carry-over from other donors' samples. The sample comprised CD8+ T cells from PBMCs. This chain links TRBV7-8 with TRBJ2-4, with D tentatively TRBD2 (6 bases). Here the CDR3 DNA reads TGTGCCAGCAGCCCTAACGGGGGTGTCAAAAACATTCAGTACTTC. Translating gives CASSPNGGVKNIQYF.